This TCR beta chain was captured in a study of blood T cell repertoires in COVID-19. At the level of the study: PBMCs, B-cell-depleted T cells, or T cells were the source of the cDNA or gDNA that made up the material.

Generated by immunoSEQ multiplex PCR, the TCRdb table keeps only in-frame clones and is missing some. Of 300,000 to 400,000 clones listed, around 80% are singletons. What was sequenced was peripheral blood. The TCR originated in a young man with active or convalescent COVID-19.

CDR3 amino acids: CASSVGGRDEQYF. The DNA for the CDR3 is TGTGCCAGCAGCGTGGGGGGACGAGACGAGCAGTACTTC. The V and J genes are TRBV9 and TRBJ2-7; perhaps TRBD2 as D (6 bases). This CDR3 is 13 amino acids long. CDR1 SGDLS and CDR2 YYNGEE come from the germline V gene. V was pared by 2 bases and J by 5 bases, with 11 bases between.